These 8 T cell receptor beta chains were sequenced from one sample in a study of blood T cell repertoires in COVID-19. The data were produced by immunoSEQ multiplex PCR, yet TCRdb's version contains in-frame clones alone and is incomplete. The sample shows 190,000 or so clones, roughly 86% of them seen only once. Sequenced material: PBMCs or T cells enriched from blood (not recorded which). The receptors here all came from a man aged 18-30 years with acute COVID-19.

The CDR3: CASSAEVNTEAFF. In DNA form, the CDR3 reads TGTGCCAGCAGTGCCGAGGTAAACACTGAAGCTTTCTTT. The V and J genes are TRBV28 and TRBJ1-1, with D unresolved. The CDR3 consists of 13 residues. CDR1 and CDR2 (germline): MDHEN, SYDVKM. Trimming stripped 5 bases from V and 2 bases from J, with 9 bases between.

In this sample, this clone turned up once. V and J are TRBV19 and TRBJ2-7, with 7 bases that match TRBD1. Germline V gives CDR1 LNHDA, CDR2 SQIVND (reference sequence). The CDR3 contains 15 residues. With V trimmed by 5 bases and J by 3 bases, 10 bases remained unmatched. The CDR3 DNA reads TGTGCCAGTAGTCCAGTCGGGACAGCTAACTACGAGCAGTACTTC. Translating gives CASSPVGTANYEQYF.

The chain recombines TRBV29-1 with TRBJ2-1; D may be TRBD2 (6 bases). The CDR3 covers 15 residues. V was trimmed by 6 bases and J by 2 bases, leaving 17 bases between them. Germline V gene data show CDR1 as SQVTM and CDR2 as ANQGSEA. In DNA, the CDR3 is TGCAGCGTCCAAACGACTAGTCCGCCCTACAATGAGCAGTTCTTC. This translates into CSVQTTSPPYNEQFF.

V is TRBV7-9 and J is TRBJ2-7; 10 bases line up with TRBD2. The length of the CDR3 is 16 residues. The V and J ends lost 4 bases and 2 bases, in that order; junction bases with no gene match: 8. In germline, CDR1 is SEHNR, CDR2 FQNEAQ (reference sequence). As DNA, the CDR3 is TGTGCCAGCAGCTCCTCCCGGCTAGCGGGAGCCTACGAGCAGTACTTC. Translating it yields CASSSSRLAGAYEQYF.

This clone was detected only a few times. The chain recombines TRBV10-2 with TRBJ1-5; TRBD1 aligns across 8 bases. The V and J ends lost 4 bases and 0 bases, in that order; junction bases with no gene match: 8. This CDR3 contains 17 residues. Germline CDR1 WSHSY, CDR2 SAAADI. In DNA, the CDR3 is TGCGCCAGCAGTGCCACCGGGACAGGACATAGCAATCAGCCCCAGCATTTT. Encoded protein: CASSATGTGHSNQPQHF.

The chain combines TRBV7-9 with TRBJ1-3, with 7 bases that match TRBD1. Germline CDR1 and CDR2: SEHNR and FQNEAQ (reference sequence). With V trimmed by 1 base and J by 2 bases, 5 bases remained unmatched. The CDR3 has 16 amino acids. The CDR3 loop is CASSLGPTGAGNTIYF. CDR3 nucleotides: TGTGCCAGCAGCTTAGGCCCCACAGGGGCTGGAAACACCATATATTTT.

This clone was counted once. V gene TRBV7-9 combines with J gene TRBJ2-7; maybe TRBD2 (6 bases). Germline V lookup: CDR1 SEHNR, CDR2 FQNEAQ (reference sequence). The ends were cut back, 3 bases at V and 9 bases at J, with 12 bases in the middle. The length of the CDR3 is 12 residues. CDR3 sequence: CASSLGGLGQYF. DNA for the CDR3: TGTGCCAGCAGCTTGGGAGGCCTCGGGCAGTACTTC.

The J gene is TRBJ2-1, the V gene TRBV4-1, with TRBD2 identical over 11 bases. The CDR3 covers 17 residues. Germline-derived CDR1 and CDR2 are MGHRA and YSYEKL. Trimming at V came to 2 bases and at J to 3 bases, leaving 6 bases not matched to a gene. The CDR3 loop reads CASSQSAGTSGYNEQFF. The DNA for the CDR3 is TGCGCCAGCAGCCAATCCGCCGGGACTAGCGGCTACAATGAGCAGTTCTTC.